These T cell receptor beta chains were read from a single sample in a study of T-cell memory formation after mild COVID-19. TCRdb passed the 5' RACE reads through MiXCR, listing each CDR3 protein once. The sample lists around 390,000 distinct CDR3 sequences; approximately 15% were seen once. Sample: PBMCs or a T cell subset sorted from them (not recorded which). Receptor source: a man aged 18 to 29 who had mild COVID-19 (a few samples of this study predate the infection). Cell type and time point are not known. Both conserved end residues are part of each CDR3. Fields, in order: V gene, clone size, J gene, D gene, CDR3 DNA, CDR3 protein. D genes are given only for firm matches. The size of a clone is reported for some rows only, either as once, few or many, or as a class for expanded clones.

v_gene: TRBV5-1
abundance: few
j_gene: TRBJ1-2
d_gene: NA
CDR3nt: TGCGCCAGCAGCTTGATGGGGGAAAGTGGCTACACCTTC
CDR3aa: CASSLMGESGYTF

v_gene: TRBV29-1
abundance: NA
j_gene: TRBJ2-2
d_gene: TRBD2
CDR3nt: TGCAGCGTTGAAACCTACGGACGGGGGGGCCTTCTCACCGGGGAGCTGTTTTTT
CDR3aa: CSVETYGRGGLLTGELFF

v_gene: TRBV4-3
abundance: NA
j_gene: TRBJ2-7
d_gene: NA
CDR3nt: TGCGCCAGCAGCCAAGAAGAGGGGAGCTCCTACGAGCAGTACTTC
CDR3aa: CASSQEEGSSYEQYF

v_gene: TRBV18
abundance: many
j_gene: TRBJ1-5
d_gene: TRBD1
CDR3nt: TGTGCCAGCAGCCTAGACAGGGGAGGCCAGCCCCAGCATTTT
CDR3aa: CASSLDRGGQPQHF

v_gene: TRBV20-1
abundance: once
j_gene: TRBJ2-5
d_gene: NA
CDR3nt: TGCAGTGCTAGCCTGAGCTGGGGGGATTGGGAGACCCAGTACTTC
CDR3aa: CSASLSWGDWETQYF

v_gene: TRBV7-3
abundance: NA
j_gene: TRBJ1-6
d_gene: NA
CDR3nt: TGTGCCAGCAGCTTAATGGAGAATTCACCCCTCCACTTT
CDR3aa: CASSLMENSPLHF

v_gene: TRBV7-2
abundance: few
j_gene: TRBJ1-4
d_gene: NA
CDR3nt: TGTGCCAGCAGCTTAGTCCCCGAAAAACTGTTTTTT
CDR3aa: CASSLVPEKLFF

v_gene: TRBV11-2
abundance: NA
j_gene: TRBJ2-1
d_gene: NA
CDR3nt: TGTGCCAGCAGCTCACCTACTAGCCTCCAGACCTCCTTC
CDR3aa: CASSSPTSLQTSF

v_gene: TRBV10-3
abundance: many
j_gene: TRBJ2-3
d_gene: TRBD2
CDR3nt: TGTGCCATCAGTGGGGTACTAGCGGGAAGCACAGATACGCAGTATTTT
CDR3aa: CAISGVLAGSTDTQYF

v_gene: TRBV20-1
abundance: NA
j_gene: TRBJ1-1
d_gene: NA
CDR3nt: TGCAGTGCTAGAGAATCGCCTGTGATCTCTGAAGCTTTCTTT
CDR3aa: CSARESPVISEAFF

v_gene: TRBV20-1
abundance: many
j_gene: TRBJ2-3
d_gene: TRBD2
CDR3nt: TGCAGTGCTAGAGCCTCGAGCCAACTAGCGGGGGGTTCCTCTAGCACAGATACGCAGTATTTT
CDR3aa: CSARASSQLAGGSSSTDTQYF

v_gene: TRBV5-5
abundance: few
j_gene: TRBJ1-2
d_gene: NA
CDR3nt: TGTGCCAGCAGCTTGGATTTCTATGGCTACACCTTC
CDR3aa: CASSLDFYGYTF

v_gene: TRBV10-3
abundance: few
j_gene: TRBJ2-1
d_gene: TRBD2
CDR3nt: TGTGCCATCAGTGGCTTAGCGGGGGACAATGAGCAGTTCTTC
CDR3aa: CAISGLAGDNEQFF

v_gene: TRBV12-3/TRBV12-4
abundance: NA
j_gene: TRBJ2-1
d_gene: NA
CDR3nt: TGTGCCAGCAGTTACACAGGAGATGAGCAGTTCTTC
CDR3aa: CASSYTGDEQFF

v_gene: TRBV20-1
abundance: NA
j_gene: TRBJ2-4
d_gene: NA
CDR3nt: TGCAGTGCTAGAGAGTCTCTCCCGAAAAACATTCAGTACTTC
CDR3aa: CSARESLPKNIQYF

v_gene: TRBV11-2
abundance: NA
j_gene: TRBJ2-4
d_gene: NA
CDR3nt: TGTGCCAGCAGCCCGGGTGATAGGGCCAAAAACATTCAGTACTTC
CDR3aa: CASSPGDRAKNIQYF

v_gene: TRBV4-2
abundance: few
j_gene: TRBJ2-1
d_gene: NA
CDR3nt: TGTGCCAGCAGCCAAGGACTGGGATACAATGAGCAGTTCTTC
CDR3aa: CASSQGLGYNEQFF

v_gene: TRBV4-2
abundance: NA
j_gene: TRBJ1-6
d_gene: NA
CDR3nt: TGTGCCAGCAGCCCAAGATATCGTTGGGACGACCGAGGGTCACCCCTCCACTTT
CDR3aa: CASSPRYRWDDRGSPLHF

v_gene: TRBV2
abundance: few
j_gene: TRBJ1-5
d_gene: NA
CDR3nt: TGTGCCAGCAGAGACCCTGGACGGGCAAATCAGCCCCAGCATTTT
CDR3aa: CASRDPGRANQPQHF

v_gene: TRBV7-9
abundance: few
j_gene: TRBJ2-7
d_gene: TRBD2
CDR3nt: TGTGCCAGCAGCTTTTTAGCGGGGGCCTCCTACGAGCAGTACTTC
CDR3aa: CASSFLAGASYEQYF

v_gene: TRBV7-6
abundance: once
j_gene: TRBJ1-3
d_gene: TRBD1
CDR3nt: TGTGCCAGCAGCCTGGGACACAGGGGCCGCCCTGGAAACACCATATATTTT
CDR3aa: CASSLGHRGRPGNTIYF

v_gene: TRBV5-1
abundance: NA
j_gene: TRBJ2-7
d_gene: NA
CDR3nt: TGCGCCAGCATGGGCTTGGGGCGTTCGGACGAGCAGTACTTC
CDR3aa: CASMGLGRSDEQYF

v_gene: TRBV2
abundance: NA
j_gene: TRBJ2-2
d_gene: TRBD1
CDR3nt: TGTGCCAGCAGTTGGGACAGATGGACAAACACCGGGGAGCTGTTTTTT
CDR3aa: CASSWDRWTNTGELFF

v_gene: TRBV24-1
abundance: NA
j_gene: TRBJ2-3
d_gene: NA
CDR3nt: TGTGCCACCGCGGACCGAAGAACAGATACGCAGTATTTT
CDR3aa: CATADRRTDTQYF

v_gene: TRBV5-6
abundance: many
j_gene: TRBJ1-1
d_gene: NA
CDR3nt: TGTGCCAGCAGCTTGCATCGGGCGAGGGAAGCTTTCTTT
CDR3aa: CASSLHRAREAFF

v_gene: TRBV29-1
abundance: few
j_gene: TRBJ2-1
d_gene: NA
CDR3nt: TGCAGCGTTCGCCATTATGAGCAGTTCTTC
CDR3aa: CSVRHYEQFF

v_gene: TRBV5-1
abundance: NA
j_gene: TRBJ2-1
d_gene: NA
CDR3nt: TGCGCCAGCAGCTTGAGTGAGGGGGGCCCCGATGAGCAGTTCTTC
CDR3aa: CASSLSEGGPDEQFF

v_gene: TRBV5-1
abundance: many
j_gene: TRBJ2-2
d_gene: NA
CDR3nt: TGCGCCAGCAGCTCCGGTGGGGGCGGCGGGGAGCTGTTTTTT
CDR3aa: CASSSGGGGGELFF

v_gene: TRBV9
abundance: NA
j_gene: TRBJ2-3
d_gene: NA
CDR3nt: TGTGCCAGCAGCGATCCAGACAGCACAGATACGCAGTATTTT
CDR3aa: CASSDPDSTDTQYF

v_gene: TRBV7-9
abundance: NA
j_gene: TRBJ2-7
d_gene: NA
CDR3nt: TGTGCCAGCAGCCCAAGGGAGACAGAACTTGATAGATACGAGCAGTACTTC
CDR3aa: CASSPRETELDRYEQYF

v_gene: TRBV7-9
abundance: few
j_gene: TRBJ2-3
d_gene: TRBD2
CDR3nt: TGTGCCAGCAGCCGGACTAGCGGGGATACGCAGTATTTT
CDR3aa: CASSRTSGDTQYF

v_gene: TRBV6-2/TRBV6-3
abundance: few
j_gene: TRBJ2-7
d_gene: TRBD2
CDR3nt: TGTGCCACCGCGGGAGTAGCCGAGCAGTACTTC
CDR3aa: CATAGVAEQYF

v_gene: TRBV5-1
abundance: NA
j_gene: TRBJ2-5
d_gene: TRBD2
CDR3nt: TGCGCCAGCAGCTCAAGTATCGGGGGGGAAGAGACCCAGTACTTC
CDR3aa: CASSSSIGGEETQYF

v_gene: TRBV5-1
abundance: many
j_gene: TRBJ2-3
d_gene: TRBD1
CDR3nt: TGCGCCAGCAGCTTCCGGGACAGCACTCGGGATACGCAGTATTTT
CDR3aa: CASSFRDSTRDTQYF

v_gene: TRBV9
abundance: NA
j_gene: TRBJ2-1
d_gene: NA
CDR3nt: TGTGCCAGCAGCTCCTGGGCTGAATACAATGAGCAGTTCTTC
CDR3aa: CASSSWAEYNEQFF

v_gene: TRBV7-2
abundance: few
j_gene: TRBJ2-1
d_gene: NA
CDR3nt: TGTGCCAGCAGCTTCCGGGGGTCGCCCTCCTACAATGAGCAGTTCTTC
CDR3aa: CASSFRGSPSYNEQFF

v_gene: TRBV7-3
abundance: few
j_gene: TRBJ2-3
d_gene: TRBD1
CDR3nt: TGTGCCAGCAGCTCCTCCCTAGGAGGACAGGGGGCAGACACGCAGTATTTT
CDR3aa: CASSSSLGGQGADTQYF

v_gene: TRBV15
abundance: NA
j_gene: TRBJ2-6
d_gene: NA
CDR3nt: TGTGCCACCAGCAGAGATCACCCCTCCGGGGCCAACGTCCTGACTTTC
CDR3aa: CATSRDHPSGANVLTF

v_gene: TRBV4-3
abundance: few
j_gene: TRBJ2-5
d_gene: NA
CDR3nt: TGCGCCAGCAGCCAAGATGGGGCAGGCCAAGAGACCCAGTACTTC
CDR3aa: CASSQDGAGQETQYF

v_gene: TRBV29-1
abundance: NA
j_gene: TRBJ1-3
d_gene: NA
CDR3nt: TGCAGCGTGTACAGCTCTGGAAACACCATATATTTT
CDR3aa: CSVYSSGNTIYF

v_gene: TRBV7-9
abundance: many
j_gene: TRBJ2-5
d_gene: NA
CDR3nt: TGTGCCAGCAGCTTAGCCCACCAAGAGACCCAGTACTTC
CDR3aa: CASSLAHQETQYF

v_gene: TRBV7-9
abundance: NA
j_gene: TRBJ1-1
d_gene: NA
CDR3nt: TGTGCCAGCAGCTTGACGGCCCTGAACACTGAAGCTTTCTTT
CDR3aa: CASSLTALNTEAFF

v_gene: TRBV27
abundance: few
j_gene: TRBJ2-5
d_gene: TRBD1
CDR3nt: TGTGCCAGCGGGACAGGGGGCGTTTGGGAGACCCAGTACTTC
CDR3aa: CASGTGGVWETQYF

v_gene: TRBV5-1
abundance: few
j_gene: TRBJ2-7
d_gene: TRBD1
CDR3nt: TGCGCCAGCAGCGGACAGGGGAGCCACGAGCAGTACTTC
CDR3aa: CASSGQGSHEQYF

v_gene: TRBV5-4
abundance: few
j_gene: TRBJ2-3
d_gene: TRBD2
CDR3nt: TGTGCCAGCAGCCCGGACGGGGGGAGCACAGATACGCAGTATTTT
CDR3aa: CASSPDGGSTDTQYF